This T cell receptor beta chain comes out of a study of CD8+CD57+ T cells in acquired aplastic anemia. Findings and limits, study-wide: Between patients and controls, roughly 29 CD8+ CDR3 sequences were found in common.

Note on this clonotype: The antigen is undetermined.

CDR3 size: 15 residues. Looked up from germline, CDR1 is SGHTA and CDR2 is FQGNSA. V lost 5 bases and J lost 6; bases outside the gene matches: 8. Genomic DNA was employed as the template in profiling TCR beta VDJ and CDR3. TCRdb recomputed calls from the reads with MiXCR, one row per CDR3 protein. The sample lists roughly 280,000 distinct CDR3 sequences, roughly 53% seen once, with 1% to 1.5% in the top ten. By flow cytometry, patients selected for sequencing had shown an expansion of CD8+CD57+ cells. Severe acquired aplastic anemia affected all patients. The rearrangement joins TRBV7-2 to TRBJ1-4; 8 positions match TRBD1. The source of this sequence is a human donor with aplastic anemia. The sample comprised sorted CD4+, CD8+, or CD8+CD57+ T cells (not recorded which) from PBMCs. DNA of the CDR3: TGTGCCAGCAGCCCACGACAGGGGAGCGATGAAAAACTGTTTTTT. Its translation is CASSPRQGSDEKLFF.